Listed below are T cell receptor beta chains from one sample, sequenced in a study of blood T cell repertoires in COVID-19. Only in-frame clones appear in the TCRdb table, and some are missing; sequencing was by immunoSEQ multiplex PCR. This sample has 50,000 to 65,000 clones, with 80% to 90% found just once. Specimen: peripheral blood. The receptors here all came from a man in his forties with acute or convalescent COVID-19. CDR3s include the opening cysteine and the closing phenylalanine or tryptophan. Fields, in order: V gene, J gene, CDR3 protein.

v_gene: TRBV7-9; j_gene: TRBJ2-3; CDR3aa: CASSSSGVHTDTQYF
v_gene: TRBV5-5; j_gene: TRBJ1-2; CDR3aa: CASSEDRGLYGYTF
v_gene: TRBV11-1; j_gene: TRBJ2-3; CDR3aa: CASSLDRETDTQYF
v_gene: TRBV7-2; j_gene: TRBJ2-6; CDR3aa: CASSQGSGANVLTF
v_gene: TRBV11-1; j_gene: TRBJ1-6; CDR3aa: CASSFLEVSPLHF
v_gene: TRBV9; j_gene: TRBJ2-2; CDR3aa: CASNPGIREVTGELFF
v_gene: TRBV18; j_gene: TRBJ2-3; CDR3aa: CASSPPGGVVDTQYF
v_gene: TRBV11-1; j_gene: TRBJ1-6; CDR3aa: CASSPGGLGSPLHF
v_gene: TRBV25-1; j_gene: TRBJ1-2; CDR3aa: CASSRGLLYGYTF
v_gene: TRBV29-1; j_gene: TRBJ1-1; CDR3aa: CSVGQGGNTEAFF
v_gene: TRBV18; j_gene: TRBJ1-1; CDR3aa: CASSLFPPRGGTEAFF
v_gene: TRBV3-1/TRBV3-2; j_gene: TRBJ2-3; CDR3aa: CASTRGTDTQYF
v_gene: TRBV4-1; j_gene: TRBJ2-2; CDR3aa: CASRYGPGTGELFF
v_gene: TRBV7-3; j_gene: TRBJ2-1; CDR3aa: CASSYDHRLQNEQFF
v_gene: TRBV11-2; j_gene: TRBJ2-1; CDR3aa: CASSLGDRGLRMQFF
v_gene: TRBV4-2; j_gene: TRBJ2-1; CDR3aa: CASSQDPRGSYNEQFF
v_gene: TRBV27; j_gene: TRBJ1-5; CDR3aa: CASSPPSGTGSGNQPQHF
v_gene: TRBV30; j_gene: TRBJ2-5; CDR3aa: CAWSGSLAGGETQYF
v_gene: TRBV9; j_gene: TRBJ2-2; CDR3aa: CASSARTSHGEELFF
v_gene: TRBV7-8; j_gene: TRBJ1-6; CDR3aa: CASSLALNSPLHF
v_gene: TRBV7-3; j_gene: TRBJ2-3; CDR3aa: CASSSPGLAGTDTQYF
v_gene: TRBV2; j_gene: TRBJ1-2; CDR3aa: CASRLTELSYTF
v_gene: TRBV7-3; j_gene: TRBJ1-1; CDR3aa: CASSPGGTEAFF
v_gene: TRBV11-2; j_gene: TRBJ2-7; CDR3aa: CASSLVRGSYEQYF
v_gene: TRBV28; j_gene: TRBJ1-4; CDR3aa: CASTVIPGTGMEKLFF
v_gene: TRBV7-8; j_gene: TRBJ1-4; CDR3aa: CASSQRNGGTNEKLFF
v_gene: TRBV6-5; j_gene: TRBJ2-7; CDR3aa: CASTPTGGEQYF
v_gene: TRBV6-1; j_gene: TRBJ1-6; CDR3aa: CASSEKGGGAYNSPLHF
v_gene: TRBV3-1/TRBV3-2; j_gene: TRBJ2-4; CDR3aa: CASSLYRGGAGNIQYF
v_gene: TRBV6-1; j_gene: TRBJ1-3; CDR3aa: CASSGWGGPRGNTIYF
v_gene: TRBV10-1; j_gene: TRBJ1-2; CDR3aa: CASSERPGIRNYGYTF
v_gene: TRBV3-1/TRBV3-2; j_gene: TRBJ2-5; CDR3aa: CASRRNGGQETQYF
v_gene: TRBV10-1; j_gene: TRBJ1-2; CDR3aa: CASSPGQNYGYTF
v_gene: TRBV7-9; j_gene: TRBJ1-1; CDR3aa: CASSATARTEAFF
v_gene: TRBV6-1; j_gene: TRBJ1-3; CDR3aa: CASSSGDEGNTIYF
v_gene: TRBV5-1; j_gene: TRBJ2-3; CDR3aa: CASSLQGDRDTQYF
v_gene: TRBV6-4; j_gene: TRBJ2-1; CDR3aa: CASSEGTGNSGEQFF
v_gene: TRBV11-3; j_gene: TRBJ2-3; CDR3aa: CASSPGGQDANTQYF
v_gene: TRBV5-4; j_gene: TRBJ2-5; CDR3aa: CASSLAGGGETQYF
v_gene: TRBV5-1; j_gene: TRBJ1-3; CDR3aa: CASSRGTGAGNTIYF